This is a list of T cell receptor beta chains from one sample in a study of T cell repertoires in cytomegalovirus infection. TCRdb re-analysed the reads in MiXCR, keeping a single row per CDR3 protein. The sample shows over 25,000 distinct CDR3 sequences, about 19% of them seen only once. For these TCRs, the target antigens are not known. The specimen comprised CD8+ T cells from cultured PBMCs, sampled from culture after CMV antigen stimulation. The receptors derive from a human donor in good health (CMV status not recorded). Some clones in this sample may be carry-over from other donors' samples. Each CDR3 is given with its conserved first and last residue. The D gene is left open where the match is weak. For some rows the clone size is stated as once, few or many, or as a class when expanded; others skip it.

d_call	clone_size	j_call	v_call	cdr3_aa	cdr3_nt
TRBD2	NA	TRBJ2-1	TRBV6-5	CASSSGLADPYNEQFF	TGTGCCAGCAGCTCGGGACTAGCGGACCCCTACAATGAGCAGTTCTTC
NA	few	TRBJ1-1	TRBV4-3	CASSPDIGGENTEAFF	TGCGCCAGCAGCCCCGACATCGGGGGCGAGAATACTGAAGCTTTCTTT
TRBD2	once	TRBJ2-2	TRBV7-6	CASTPAGGANTGELFF	TGTGCCAGCACTCCTGCTGGGGGGGCGAACACCGGGGAGCTGTTTTTT
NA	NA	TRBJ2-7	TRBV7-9	CASSLGPTRNYEQYF	TGTGCCAGCAGCTTAGGACCTACTCGTAACTACGAGCAGTACTTC
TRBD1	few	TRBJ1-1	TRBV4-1	CASSYYLTGGEPAFF	TGCGCCAGCAGCTATTACTTGACAGGGGGCGAGCCGGCTTTCTTT
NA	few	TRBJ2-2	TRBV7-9	CASSARDRPTGELFF	TGTGCCAGCAGCGCGAGGGACCGTCCCACCGGGGAGCTGTTTTTT
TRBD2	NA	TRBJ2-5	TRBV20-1	CSARDWGERGLETQYF	TGCAGTGCTAGAGACTGGGGGGAGCGGGGGCTAGAGACCCAGTACTTC
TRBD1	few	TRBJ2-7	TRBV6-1	CASRDRGWSYEQYF	TGTGCCAGCCGGGACAGGGGGTGGTCCTACGAGCAGTACTTC
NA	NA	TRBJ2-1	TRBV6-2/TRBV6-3	CATAGHNEQFF	TGTGCCACGGCGGGTCACAATGAGCAGTTCTTC
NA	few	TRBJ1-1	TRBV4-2	CASHLGSGHTEAFF	TGTGCCAGCCATCTTGGGTCGGGCCACACTGAAGCTTTCTTT
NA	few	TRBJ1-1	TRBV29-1	CSAGQFPEAFF	TGCAGCGCCGGACAGTTCCCTGAAGCTTTCTTT
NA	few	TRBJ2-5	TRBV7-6	CASSTDKETQYF	TGTGCCAGCAGCACGGACAAAGAGACCCAGTACTTC
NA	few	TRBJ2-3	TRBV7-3	CASSPTGGGGDTDTQYF	TGTGCCAGCAGCCCGACTGGAGGGGGGGGCGACACAGATACGCAGTATTTT
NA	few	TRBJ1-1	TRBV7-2	CASSPRRGSLGDTEAFF	TGTGCCAGCAGCCCCCGGCGAGGGTCACTGGGTGACACTGAAGCTTTCTTT
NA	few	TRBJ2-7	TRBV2	CATLTDYEQYF	TGCGCAACGTTGACGGACTACGAGCAGTACTTC
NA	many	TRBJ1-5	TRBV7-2	CAILIRGPLYYNQPQHF	TGTGCCATCCTGATCCGGGGACCGTTATATTACAATCAGCCCCAGCATTTT
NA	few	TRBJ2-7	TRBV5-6	CASSLERFSYEQYF	TGTGCCAGCAGCTTGGAGCGGTTTTCCTACGAGCAGTACTTC
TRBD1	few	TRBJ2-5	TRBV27	CASSSDRVKTQYF	TGTGCCAGCAGTTCAGACAGGGTAAAGACCCAGTACTTC
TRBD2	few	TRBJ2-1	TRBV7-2	CASSLAGGPDNEQFF	TGTGCCAGCAGCTTAGCGGGAGGGCCGGACAATGAGCAGTTCTTC
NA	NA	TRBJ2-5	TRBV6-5	CASSPRGSGQETQYF	TGTGCCAGCAGCCCCAGGGGTAGCGGGCAGGAGACCCAGTACTTC
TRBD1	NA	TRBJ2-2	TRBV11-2	CASRKGQTTGELFF	TGTGCCAGCAGGAAGGGACAGACCACCGGGGAGCTGTTTTTT
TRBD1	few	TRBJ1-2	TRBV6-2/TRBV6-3	CASSRTRDRGGYTF	TGTGCCAGCAGCCGTACCCGAGACAGGGGTGGCTACACCTTC
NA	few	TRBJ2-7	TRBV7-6	CASSSRFGQGEQYF	TGTGCCAGCAGCTCGCGCTTCGGGCAGGGCGAGCAGTACTTC
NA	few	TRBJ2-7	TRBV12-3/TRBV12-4	CASSFPGGEPEQYF	TGTGCCAGCAGTTTTCCGGGGGGCGAACCCGAGCAGTACTTC
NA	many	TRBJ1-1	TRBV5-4	CASSLKRDTEAFF	TGTGCCAGCAGCTTGAAGAGGGACACTGAAGCTTTCTTT